The 14 T cell receptor beta chains below all came from one sample that was sequenced in a study of blood T cell repertoires in COVID-19. Data came from immunoSEQ multiplex PCR; TCRdb stores just in-frame clones and leaves some out. The table includes 55,000 or so clones, under 85% detected once. The sequenced sample was peripheral blood. The receptors derive from a man aged 60 to 75 with acute or convalescent COVID-19.

V is TRBV6-5 and J is TRBJ2-2; D is unresolved. V was trimmed by 6 bases and J by 3 bases, leaving 11 bases between them. CDR3 length: 14 amino acids. CDR1 is MNHEY and CDR2 is SVGAGI in the germline V gene. Here the CDR3 reads CASRLDWDTGELFF. DNA of the CDR3: TGTGCCAGCAGACTTGACTGGGACACCGGGGAGCTGTTTTTT.

The chain employs TRBV19 and TRBJ1-2, with 9 positions matching TRBD1. The CDR3 length is 15 residues. Germline values: CDR1 LNHDA, CDR2 SQIVND (reference sequence). The V and J ends lost 6 bases and 4 bases, in that order; junction bases with no gene match: 9. The CDR3 sequence: CASSQQGALSYGYTF. In nucleotides, the CDR3 is TGTGCCAGTAGCCAACAGGGGGCGCTCTCCTATGGCTACACCTTC.

This CDR3 is CASSTGQGMGGEQFF. Here the CDR3 DNA reads TGTGCCAGTAGTACGGGACAGGGGATGGGCGGTGAGCAGTTCTTC. The rearrangement links TRBV19 to TRBJ2-1; TRBD1 matches at 10 bases. Germline trimming cut 4 bases from V and 9 bases from J; bases unmatched to any gene: 9. The length of the CDR3 is 15 residues. CDR1 and CDR2 from the germline V gene are LNHDA and SQIVND (reference sequence).

This CDR3 reads CASRSLRNTIYF. CDR3 in DNA: TGTGCCAGCCGAAGCCTGCGGAACACCATATATTTT. The rearrangement joins TRBV9 to TRBJ1-3; D is uncertain. The CDR3 loop spans 12 amino acids. Trimming stripped 7 bases from V and 7 bases from J, with 12 bases between. Germline values: CDR1 SGDLS, CDR2 YYNGEE.

This chain joins TRBV7-2 and TRBJ1-2, with 7 bases lining up with TRBD1. The CDR3 totals 15 residues. The germline V gene encodes CDR1 SGHTA and CDR2 FQGNSA. With 5 bases clipped from V and 1 base from J, the junction kept 7 bases outside the gene matches. CDR3 amino acids: CASSLTRQGNYGYTF. Here the CDR3 DNA reads TGTGCCAGCAGCCTTACTCGACAGGGTAACTATGGCTACACCTTC.

The J gene is TRBJ1-1, the V gene TRBV7-9, with D unclear. Germline CDR1 SEHNR, CDR2 FQNEAQ (reference sequence). This CDR3 comprises 11 residues. V lost 8 bases, J lost 3 bases, and 7 bases lay in between. The CDR3 nucleotides read TGTGCCAGCGGCCGGGACACTGAAGCTTTCTTT. Translation gives CASGRDTEAFF.

V is TRBV27 and J is TRBJ2-2; no clear D gene. The CDR3 extends over 15 amino acids. Germline loops: CDR1 MNHEY, CDR2 SMNVEV (reference sequence). Trimming shortened V by 5 bases and J by 3 bases, and 13 bases separated the two germline ends. The CDR3 loop reads CASSQKFSHTGELFF. Written as DNA, the CDR3 is TGTGCCAGCAGTCAGAAGTTTTCTCACACCGGGGAGCTGTTTTTT.

This clone was seen a handful of times. This chain links TRBV28 with TRBJ2-3; 9 positions match TRBD2. J lost 3 bases, V lost 8 bases, and 12 bases had no gene match. CDR1 is MDHEN, CDR2 SYDVKM, per germline. There are 16 residues in the CDR3. The CDR3: CASRAGGLSGTDTQYF. The CDR3 nucleotides are TGTGCCAGCCGGGCGGGGGGGCTTTCCGGAACAGATACGCAGTATTTT.

V usage is TRBV4-2 and J usage is TRBJ2-3; D unclear. The germline gives CDR1 LGHNA, CDR2 YNFKEQ. This CDR3 region has 13 residues. The germline V and J ends were trimmed by 0 bases and 5 bases, with 6 bases remaining between them. The CDR3 protein is CASSQDYGDTQYF. As DNA, the CDR3 is TGTGCCAGCAGCCAAGATTACGGAGATACGCAGTATTTT.

V gene TRBV6-6 combines with J gene TRBJ1-2; 7 nucleotides line up with TRBD1. With 6 bases clipped from V and 7 bases from J, the junction kept 8 bases outside the gene matches. This CDR3 contains 13 residues. The germline gives CDR1 MNHNY, CDR2 SVGAGI (reference sequence). CDR3 residues: CASSQTGFGGYTF. CDR3 in DNA: TGTGCCAGCAGCCAGACAGGGTTCGGTGGCTACACCTTC.

The table lists this clone with a count of one. This chain joins TRBV18 and TRBJ2-7; tentatively, D is TRBD1 (6 bases). The CDR3 has 14 amino acids. Germline-derived CDR1 and CDR2 are KGHSH and LQKENI. V was pared by 6 bases and J by 0 bases, with 12 bases between. CDR3 loop: CASSPTGTSYEQYF. The CDR3 DNA sequence: TGTGCCAGCTCGCCGACAGGAACCTCCTACGAGCAGTACTTC.

V is TRBV5-1 and J is TRBJ1-4, with a possible D match to TRBD1 (6 bases). Trimming removed 1 base at V and 6 bases at J, with 10 bases between. The CDR3 length is 14 residues. Germline CDR1 SGHRS, CDR2 YFSETQ. The CDR3 spells CASSLRGGDEKLFF. The DNA for the CDR3 is TGCGCCAGCAGCTTGAGAGGGGGTGATGAAAAACTGTTTTTT. Variable domain in full (rest from reference TRBV5-1 and TRBJ1-4): KAGVTQTPRYLIKTRGQQVTLSCSPISGHRSVSWYQQTPGQGLQFLFEYFSETQRNKGNFPGRFSGRQFSNSRSEMNVSTLELGDSALYLCASSLRGGDEKLFFGSGTQLSVL.

V usage is TRBV10-3 and J usage is TRBJ2-1; TRBD2 matches 8 bases. Trimming removed 2 bases from V and 4 bases from J; junction bases left unmatched: 4. This CDR3 has 15 residues. Germline V CDR1 and CDR2: ENHRY, SYGVKD. DNA of the CDR3: TGTGCCATCAGTGAGCCCCAGCGGGGGTACAATGAGCAGTTCTTC. Amino acid sequence: CAISEPQRGYNEQFF.

The V and J genes are TRBV28 and TRBJ1-2, with TRBD1 identical over 9 bases. The germline V gene encodes CDR1 MDHEN and CDR2 SYDVKM. Unmatched junction bases numbered 10, after V lost 7 bases and J lost 1 base. This CDR3 has 16 residues. In DNA, the CDR3 is TGTGCCAGCACCCTAGGGGGGACAGGGCGTAACTATGGCTACACCTTC. Translating it yields CASTLGGTGRNYGYTF.